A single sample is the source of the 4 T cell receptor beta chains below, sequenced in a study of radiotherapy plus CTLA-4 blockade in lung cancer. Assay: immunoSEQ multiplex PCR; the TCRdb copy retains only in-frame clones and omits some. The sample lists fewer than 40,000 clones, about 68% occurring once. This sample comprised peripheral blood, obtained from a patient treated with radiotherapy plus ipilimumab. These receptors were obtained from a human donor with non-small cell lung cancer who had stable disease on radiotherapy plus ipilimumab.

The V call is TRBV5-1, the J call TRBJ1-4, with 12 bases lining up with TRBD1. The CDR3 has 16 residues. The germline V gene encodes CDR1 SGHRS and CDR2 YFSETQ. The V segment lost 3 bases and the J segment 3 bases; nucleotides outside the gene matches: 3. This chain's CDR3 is CASSSGQGAPNEKLFF. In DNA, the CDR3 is TGCGCCAGCAGCTCGGGACAGGGGGCGCCTAATGAAAAACTGTTTTTT.

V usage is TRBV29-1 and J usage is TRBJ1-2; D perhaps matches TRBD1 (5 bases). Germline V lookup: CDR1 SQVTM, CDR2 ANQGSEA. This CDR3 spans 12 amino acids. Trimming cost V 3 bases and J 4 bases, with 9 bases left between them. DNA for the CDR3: TGCAGCGTTGACAGGGCAATCTATGGCTACACCTTC. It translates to CSVDRAIYGYTF.

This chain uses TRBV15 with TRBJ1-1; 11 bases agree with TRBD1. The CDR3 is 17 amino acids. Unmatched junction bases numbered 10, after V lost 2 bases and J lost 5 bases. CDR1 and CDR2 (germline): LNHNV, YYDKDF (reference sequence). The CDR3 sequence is CATSRPGQGARGTEAFF. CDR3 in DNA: TGTGCCACCAGCAGACCCGGACAGGGGGCGCGGGGGACTGAAGCTTTCTTT.

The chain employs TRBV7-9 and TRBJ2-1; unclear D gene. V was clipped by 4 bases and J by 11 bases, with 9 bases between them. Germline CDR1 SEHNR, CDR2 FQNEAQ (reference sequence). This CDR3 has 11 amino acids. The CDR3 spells CASSSQFKQFF. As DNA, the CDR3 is TGTGCCAGCAGCTCTCAGTTCAAGCAGTTCTTC.